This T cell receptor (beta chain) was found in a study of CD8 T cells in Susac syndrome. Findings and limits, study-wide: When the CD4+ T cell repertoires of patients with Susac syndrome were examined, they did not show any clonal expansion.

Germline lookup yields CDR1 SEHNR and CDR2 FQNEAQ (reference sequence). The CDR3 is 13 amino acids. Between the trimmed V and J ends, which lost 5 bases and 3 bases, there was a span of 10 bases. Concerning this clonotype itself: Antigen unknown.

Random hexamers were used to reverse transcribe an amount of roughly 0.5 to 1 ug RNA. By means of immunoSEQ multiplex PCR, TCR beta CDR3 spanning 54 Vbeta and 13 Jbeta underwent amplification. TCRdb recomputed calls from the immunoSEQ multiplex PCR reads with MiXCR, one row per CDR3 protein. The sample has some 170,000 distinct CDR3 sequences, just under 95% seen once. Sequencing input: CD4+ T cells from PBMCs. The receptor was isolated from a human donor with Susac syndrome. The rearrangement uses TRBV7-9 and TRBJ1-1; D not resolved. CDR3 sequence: CASSRYGDTEAFF. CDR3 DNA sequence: TGTGCCAGCAGCAGGTACGGGGACACTGAAGCTTTCTTT.